The present entry profiles one TCR beta chain with its context. This clonotype was picked up many times. The specificity of this receptor is unknown. No base-level quality is on record; no much larger clone is a single base apart. From the cysteine up to the phenylalanine, the CDR3 has a length of 15 residues. The CDR3 DNA has 45 bases and is translated from base 1. Reading the germline V gene gives CDR1 SGHVS and CDR2 FQNEAQ. Trimming leaves V shorter by 1 base and J shorter by 5 bases, with the junction holding 4 bases beyond the gene matches. The library relied on multiplex PCR. The instrument given in TCRdb is Illumina HiSeq 4000. iRepertoire HTBI primers and Arm-PCR amplification of CDR3 regions were used to construct TCR beta libraries. Before sequencing, the PCR products underwent gel purification. In the original analysis: A total of 62 TRBV and under 15 TRBJ segments were identified across samples and were used for gene usage analysis of CDR3 amino acid clonotypes. COPE and FqMerger were used to merge the filtered high-quality paired reads into contigs. BLAST was used to align contigs to IMGT TRBV, TRBD and TRBJ reference genes, and CDR3 was defined according to IMGT. Any clonotype with a frequency above 0.1% was classified as a highly expanded clone. Shannon entropy served as the measure of repertoire diversity, while the Gini coefficient captured V-J evenness. Clonotypes shared by more than one individual were considered public. TCRdb reprocessed the public reads (quality trimming at Q25 with fastp, clone calling with MiXCR) and kept in-frame beta chains. Identical CDR3 proteins give one entry, which carries the most common genes and DNA. TCRdb assigned the V and J calls; the authors' analysis was not used. The sample records 350,000 to 550,000 distinct CDR3 sequences, about 14% of which are singletons. The top ten clonotypes cover around a sixth of the sample.

The time point label of this sample denotes: newly diagnosed GD, antithyroid drugs for less than 3 months. For both TCR sequencing and RNA sequencing, RNA was extracted from PBMCs using TRIzol. The diagnosis of Graves' disease followed American Thyroid Association guidelines. The patients came from an endocrinology department in Xi'an, China. From each patient, approximately 9.9 milliliters of peripheral blood was collected into an EDTA anticoagulant tube. Ficoll Paque Plus density gradient separation was used to isolate PBMCs, and no additional T cell sorting was done. An Agilent 2100 Bioanalyzer and agarose gel were used to check RNA quality, and a NanoDrop 2000 was used to measure RNA concentration. The record originates from a study of regulatory T cells in long-lasting Graves disease (dated by TCRdb to the early 2020s). Context from the whole study: Patients with newly diagnosed Graves' disease had been on antithyroid drugs for under 3 months. This study used TCR sequencing and RNA sequencing of peripheral blood to compare persistent Graves' disease patients against newly diagnosed Graves' disease patients. The study was conducted in China and was registered as a clinical trial. A total of 33 samples underwent TCR sequencing: around 13 from persistent and around 20 from newly diagnosed Graves' disease patients. The full study reports these points: Persistent disease showed preferential use of TRBV28, TRBJ1-2 and TRBJ2-5, whereas newly diagnosed disease favored TRBV20-1 and TRBJ2-1. The authors noted that the small sample size was a limitation that may lower accuracy. Sequencing and analysis were restricted to the TCR beta chain. More public clonotypes were shared among persistent patients (roughly 3,000) than among newly diagnosed patients (more than 900). Peripheral blood alone was examined, since thyroid tissue, which constituted the primary lesion, could not be accessed. Compared with newly diagnosed patients, persistent Graves' disease patients had lower TCR Shannon entropy and fewer highly expanded clones, which suggests clonal expansion.

These data were also reused for a study on T cells in Graves' hyperthyroidism and ophthalmopathy. The second study's paper adds: A patient counted as having stable Graves' hyperthyroidism if no progression to ophthalmopathy occurred over 18 months of follow-up. Hyperthyroidism patients were aged 18 to 65 years and newly diagnosed, with disease duration of less than 2 months. The study excluded patients with uncontrolled infections, other autoimmune diseases, pregnancy or lactation. Clinical symptoms, serum thyroxine and TRAb, thyroid ultrasound, and orbital computed tomography formed the basis for the diagnoses. The first round of RT-PCR for the TCR CDR3 was performed with the HTBI primer set and the Qiagen OneStep RT-PCR kit. Most expanded thyroid clonotypes (frequency above 0.001) were also detected in blood, a finding suggesting that blood repertoires may reflect thyroid immune responses. A model built on a 13 V-J signature distinguished ophthalmopathy from stable hyperthyroidism, reaching roughly 88% sensitivity and under 84% specificity in cross-validation and 80%/75% in testing. In validation, the model predicted progression to ophthalmopathy a median of about 6.8 months before onset, with 65% to 71% sensitivity and 72.22% specificity. To identify distinguishing TCR V-J signatures, a discovery cohort of 95 to 100 patients was used, comprising fewer than 45 with Graves' ophthalmopathy and 55 to 65 with stable Graves' hyperthyroidism. An independent validation cohort of 18 to 20 hyperthyroidism patients and approximately 15 patients who later progressed to ophthalmopathy tested prospective prediction of ophthalmopathy. The 100 discovery patients were divided at random into training and test sets in a 7:3 ratio. In addition, the study compared T-cell repertoires in thyroid tissue and in blood from about six Graves' hyperthyroidism patients. After sampling, hyperthyroidism patients received methimazole starting at 30 mg daily, and ophthalmopathy patients received high-dose intravenous methylprednisolone. A second multiplex PCR round built the libraries, followed by size selection and purification. The libraries were sequenced on an Illumina HiSeq2000 using paired-end 100 bp reads. Raw data were processed with SOAPnuke, discarding reads with adapters, uncalled bases, mean Phred below 15, or no exact constant-primer or identifier match. High-quality paired reads were merged with COPE v1.2.5, and unique nucleotide sequences were defined as clonotypes. Clonotypes were aligned to IMGT TRBV, TRBD and TRBJ reference segments using MiTCR v1.1. Only V-J combinations with frequency above 0.0001, covering 99% to 99.2% of repertoires, were analysed. A TCS score was defined as the ratio of F50 (clonal expansion) to E x V (chaos), with BLOSUM62-based TCRdist applied between CDR3 peptides within each V-J. Welch's t-statistics and random forest reduced roughly 530 V-J features to fewer than 15, which were used in a naive Bayes classifier (R e1071). No statistical method was used to set the sample size in advance, and investigators knew the group allocation. TCR Vbeta CDR3 sequencing of around 130 peripheral blood samples (roughly 43 ophthalmopathy, about 75 hyperthyroidism and some 17 progressor patients) is reported in the paper.

The sample consisted of peripheral blood mononuclear cells (PBMCs), taken at new diagnosis, from a patient treated with antithyroid drugs. The chain is encoded by TRBV7-8 joined to TRBJ2-1, and TRBD2 aligns with 8 junction nucleotides. This TCR came from a woman in her 50s with Graves disease. Donor details come from another sample of the same person, matched by shared clones. The CDR3 sequence is CASSLVAGLDNEQFF. The nucleotides are TGTGCCAGCAGCTTAGTTGCGGGACTAGACAATGAGCAGTTCTTC.